This TCR beta chain was identified in a study of OX40 agonist ivuxolimab in advanced cancers. Study overall: Partial responses were observed in three patients, of whom one had hepatocellular carcinoma and two had cutaneous melanoma.

Clones were read by immunoSEQ multiplex PCR, and TCRdb kept only the in-frame ones, dropping some. The sample has 150,000 to 190,000 clones, roughly 92% seen once; the top ten hold under 0.4%. About this clone itself: Its antigen is currently unknown.

The trim removed 3 bases at V and 6 bases at J, leaving 8 bases unmatched. The CDR3 consists of 14 residues. Germline V gives CDR1 WNHNN, CDR2 SYGVQD (reference sequence). Notes on the study in general: The CD4+ and CD8+ T cells in the blood had expanded clonally by week 6 at 0.1 to 3.0 mg/kg.

This specimen was CD4+ or CD8+ T cells sorted from blood, taken in a trial of the OX40 agonist ivuxolimab. This clonotype originated in an adult with an advanced solid tumor such as melanoma, head and neck, liver or kidney cancer. V gene TRBV10-1 combines with J gene TRBJ2-7, with 7 bases that match TRBD1. CDR3 amino acids: CASSEGDRVSEQYF. The CDR3 nucleotides are TGCGCCAGCAGTGAAGGTGACAGGGTATCCGAGCAGTACTTC.